These T cell receptor beta chains were read from a single sample in a study of blood T cell repertoires in COVID-19. Produced via immunoSEQ multiplex PCR; TCRdb's table is partial and in-frame only. The data contain about 26,000 clones, 77% of them seen just once; the ten biggest clones take up roughly 16%. The sequencing input was peripheral blood. The receptors derive from a man older than 75 with active or convalescent COVID-19. The CDR3 runs from the conserved cysteine through the conserved F or W. The order of the fields is CDR3 DNA, CDR3 protein, J gene, D gene, clone size, V gene. The D gene is left open where the match is weak. Where a row states a size, it is once, few, many or the class of an expanded clone; other rows omit it.

CDR3 DNA: TGCGCCAGCAGCCAAGGGTACTTGGGCCCTTTAAATTCACCCCTCCACTTT
CDR3 protein: CASSQGYLGPLNSPLHF
J gene: TRBJ1-6
D gene: -
clone size: -
V gene: TRBV4-1

CDR3 DNA: TGTGCCACAGCCAGGACTAGCGGGAGTCAAACAGATACGCAGTATTTT
CDR3 protein: CATARTSGSQTDTQYF
J gene: TRBJ2-3
D gene: TRBD2
clone size: once
V gene: TRBV15

CDR3 DNA: TGTGCCAGCAGTGAGGGACTAGCGGGGGGCGGTGAGCAGTTCTTC
CDR3 protein: CASSEGLAGGGEQFF
J gene: TRBJ2-1
D gene: TRBD2
clone size: -
V gene: TRBV2

CDR3 DNA: TGTGCCAGCAGTTACTCGGGCCTTGAAGCTTTCTTT
CDR3 protein: CASSYSGLEAFF
J gene: TRBJ1-1
D gene: -
clone size: -
V gene: TRBV6-5

CDR3 DNA: TGTGCCAGCAGCTTACAGGGGGCTCAGCCCCAGCATTTT
CDR3 protein: CASSLQGAQPQHF
J gene: TRBJ1-5
D gene: TRBD1
clone size: -
V gene: TRBV5-6

CDR3 DNA: TGTGCCACGCCCCCGGAGGGGCCGTACGAGCAGTACTTC
CDR3 protein: CATPPEGPYEQYF
J gene: TRBJ2-7
D gene: -
clone size: few
V gene: TRBV3-1/TRBV3-2

CDR3 DNA: TGTGCCAGCAGGCAGAGCGGGGGGGCCGGGACCGGGGAGCTGTTTTTT
CDR3 protein: CASRQSGGAGTGELFF
J gene: TRBJ2-2
D gene: TRBD2
clone size: -
V gene: TRBV2

CDR3 DNA: TGTGCCAGCAGCCAAGACAGCCTTTACACTGAAGCTTTCTTT
CDR3 protein: CASSQDSLYTEAFF
J gene: TRBJ1-1
D gene: -
clone size: few
V gene: TRBV7-9

CDR3 DNA: TGCGCCAGCAGCCCCTCGAGCACGGGGGGGCCGGGCAATGAGCAGTTCTTC
CDR3 protein: CASSPSSTGGPGNEQFF
J gene: TRBJ2-1
D gene: TRBD2
clone size: -
V gene: TRBV4-3

CDR3 DNA: TGTGCCAGCAGTGGACGACAGGGGGTGCCGAACACTGAAGCTTTCTTT
CDR3 protein: CASSGRQGVPNTEAFF
J gene: TRBJ1-1
D gene: TRBD1
clone size: -
V gene: TRBV6-1

CDR3 DNA: TGTGCCAGCAGCTTAGGAGGTTTAGGGGGCGGCACCGGGGAGCTGTTTTTT
CDR3 protein: CASSLGGLGGGTGELFF
J gene: TRBJ2-2
D gene: TRBD1
clone size: -
V gene: TRBV11-2

CDR3 DNA: TGCGCCAGCAGCCAAGATCGGGGAAACACCATATATTTT
CDR3 protein: CASSQDRGNTIYF
J gene: TRBJ1-3
D gene: -
clone size: -
V gene: TRBV4-3

CDR3 DNA: TGTGCCAGCAGCTTTGCGGGCGTCACTGAAGCTTTCTTT
CDR3 protein: CASSFAGVTEAFF
J gene: TRBJ1-1
D gene: -
clone size: -
V gene: TRBV7-8

CDR3 DNA: TGTGCCAGCAGCTTAGGCGGGGGTTACGGAGAGACCCAGTACTTC
CDR3 protein: CASSLGGGYGETQYF
J gene: TRBJ2-5
D gene: TRBD2
clone size: once
V gene: TRBV7-9

CDR3 DNA: TGTGCCAGCTCACCACTAGGACAGTCCAGGACAAATCAGCCCCAGCATTTT
CDR3 protein: CASSPLGQSRTNQPQHF
J gene: TRBJ1-5
D gene: -
clone size: -
V gene: TRBV18

CDR3 DNA: TGTGCCAGCAGCAAGGGGCAGGGGGCCGATGGCTACACCTTC
CDR3 protein: CASSKGQGADGYTF
J gene: TRBJ1-2
D gene: TRBD1
clone size: -
V gene: TRBV7-9

CDR3 DNA: TGCGCCAGCAGCCAAGCTAGGGGCGGCACTGAAGCTTTCTTT
CDR3 protein: CASSQARGGTEAFF
J gene: TRBJ1-1
D gene: -
clone size: -
V gene: TRBV4-3